This T cell receptor (beta chain) was sequenced in a study of T cell responses to AZD1222 COVID-19 vaccine. Study results and limitations: The CD4 TCRs associated with vaccination extended across spike and predominated at 160-218 and 743-854. Baseline serostatus was positive in only 5 to 7 AZD1222 recipients. Females made up more of the donors, who were largely white British, and clonal diversity may have come out too low.

Second-dose intervals near 4 or 12 weeks were combined. With 4 bases clipped from V and 8 bases from J, the junction kept 12 bases outside the gene matches. CDR3 size: 18 residues. Germline-derived CDR1 and CDR2 are LNHDA and SQIVND (reference sequence). Regarding this clone: No antigen is known for it.

Libraries were prepared by immunoSEQ multiplex PCR; TCRdb keeps only in-frame clonotypes and omits some of them. Of roughly 86,000 clones in the sample, around 85% were seen once. The receptor was derived from an adult who received the AZD1222 COVID-19 vaccine. Material: peripheral blood, obtained 28 days after the second AZD1222 dose. The chain joins TRBV19 to TRBJ2-1, with 15 positions matching TRBD2. The CDR3 is CASSTSGLAGGLIHEQFF. The CDR3 DNA is TGTGCCAGTAGTACCTCCGGACTAGCGGGGGGGCTTATCCATGAGCAGTTCTTC. The full variable domain, in which reference TRBV19 and TRBJ2-1 provide the parts outside the CDR3, is DGGITQSPKYLFRKEGQNVTLSCEQNLNHDAMYWYRQDPGQGLRLIYYSQIVNDFQKGDIAEGYSVSREKKESFPLTVTSAQKNPTAFYLCASSTSGLAGGLIHEQFFGPGTRLTVL.